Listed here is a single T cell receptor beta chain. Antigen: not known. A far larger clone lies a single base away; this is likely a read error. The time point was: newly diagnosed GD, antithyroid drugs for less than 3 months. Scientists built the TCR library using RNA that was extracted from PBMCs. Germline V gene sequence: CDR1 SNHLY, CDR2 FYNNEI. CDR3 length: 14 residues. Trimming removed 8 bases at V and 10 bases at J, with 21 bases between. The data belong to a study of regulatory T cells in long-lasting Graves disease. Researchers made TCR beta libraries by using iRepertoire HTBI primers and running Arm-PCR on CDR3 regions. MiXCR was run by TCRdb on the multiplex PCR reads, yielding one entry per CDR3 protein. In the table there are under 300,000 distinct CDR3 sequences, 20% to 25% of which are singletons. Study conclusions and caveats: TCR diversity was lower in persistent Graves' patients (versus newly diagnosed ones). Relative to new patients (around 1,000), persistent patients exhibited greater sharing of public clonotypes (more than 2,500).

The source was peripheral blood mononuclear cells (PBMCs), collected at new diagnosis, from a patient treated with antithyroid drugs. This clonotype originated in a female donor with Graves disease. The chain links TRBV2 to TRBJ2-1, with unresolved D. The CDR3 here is CASGISRAPYEQFF. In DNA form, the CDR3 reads TGTGCCAGCGGAATAAGCCGGGCACCCTACGAGCAGTTCTTC.